These 30 T cell receptor beta chains were all obtained from the same sample, sequenced in a study of T cells after yellow fever vaccination. TCRdb re-analysed the 5' RACE reads in MiXCR, keeping a single row per CDR3 protein. Among a few hundred thousand distinct CDR3 sequences listed, over 15% were seen once. The sequences come from PBMCs, collected before the yellow fever booster vaccination. Receptors originate from a man aged 18 to 30 who received the YFV17D yellow fever vaccine.

V is TRBV10-3 and J is TRBJ2-7; 9 nucleotides line up with TRBD1. This CDR3 comprises 13 residues. V dropped 6 bases and J dropped 5; count of bases not matched to a gene: 5. Per germline, CDR1 ENHRY and CDR2 SYGVKD. Here the CDR3 reads CAIRGTGGNEQYV. The CDR3 DNA reads as TGTGCCATCAGGGGTACAGGGGGCAACGAGCAGTACGTC.

This clonotype was seen more than once but under ten times. The V and J genes are TRBV5-1 and TRBJ2-7, with D tentatively TRBD2 (6 bases). The V and J ends lost 4 bases and 4 bases respectively, with 24 bases between them. The CDR3 is 17 amino acids. The V gene's germline CDR1 is SGHRS and CDR2 YFSETQ. CDR3 sequence: CASSRLPGQGGTYEQYF. The CDR3 DNA reads as TGCGCCAGCAGCCGCCTGCCCGGACAAGGAGGGACGTACGAGCAGTACTTC.

The table lists this clonotype with a few counts. The chain is built from TRBV6-5 and TRBJ2-3; TRBD2 agrees at 9 bases. V dropped 0 bases and J dropped 0; count of bases not matched to a gene: 10. The germline V gene has CDR1 MNHEY and CDR2 SVGAGI. The CDR3 totals 19 residues. CDR3 DNA: TGTGCCAGCAGTTACTCTTCCTTCGGACTAGCGACTAGCACAGATACGCAGTATTTT. Its protein is CASSYSSFGLATSTDTQYF.

The table lists this clonotype with a few counts. The chain has TRBV29-1 and TRBJ2-3; the match to TRBD2 covers 14 bases. Trimming took 0 bases from V and 5 from J; bases not matched to a gene: 4. The CDR3 loop spans 16 amino acids. Germline loops: CDR1 SQVTM, CDR2 ANQGSEA. The DNA for the CDR3 is TGCAGCGTTGAAGAGGGACTAGCGGGGGCTGTAGATACGCAGTATTTT. Its translation is CSVEEGLAGAVDTQYF.

This clonotype has at least ten counts. The rearrangement links TRBV5-1 to TRBJ1-2; D not resolved. CDR1 and CDR2 (germline): SGHRS, YFSETQ. Trimming shortened V by 0 bases and J by 0 bases, and 6 bases separated the two germline ends. This CDR3 contains 14 residues. CDR3 in amino acids: CASSLESPNYGYTF. CDR3 DNA: TGCGCCAGCAGCTTGGAATCACCTAACTATGGCTACACCTTC.

A note on this clonotype: A read error may account for a junction end that differs from germline. The chain carries TRBV7-2 and TRBJ1-2; maybe TRBD1 (6 bases). In germline, CDR1 is SGHTA, CDR2 FQGNSA. This CDR3 has 13 residues. The CDR3 sequence is CASRLGQIYGYTF. The CDR3 nucleotides read TGTGCCAGCAGATTAGGACAGATCTATGGCTACACCTTC.

The chain has TRBV12-3 or TRBV12-4 and TRBJ1-2; D remains unclear. The CDR3 has 11 amino acids. Between the trimmed V and J ends, which lost 7 bases and 2 bases, there was a span of 5 bases. The CDR3 DNA is TGTGCCAGCACGGAGAACTATGGCTACACCTTC. Translation: CASTENYGYTF.

The rearrangement joins TRBV30 to TRBJ2-7; TRBD2 is a possible D gene (6 bases). The CDR3 consists of 13 residues. The V gene's germline CDR1 is GTSNPN and CDR2 SVGIG (reference sequence). V was shortened by 2 bases and J by 3 bases, with 11 bases between the two germline ends. CDR3: CAWSLARLYEQYF. CDR3 coding DNA: TGTGCCTGGAGTCTAGCGCGGCTCTACGAGCAGTACTTC.

This clonotype occurred a few times. The chain couples TRBV7-2 to TRBJ1-1; possible D gene TRBD1, 5 bases. V dropped 2 bases and J dropped 5 bases, with 9 bases sitting between them. The V gene's germline CDR1 is SGHTA and CDR2 FQGNSA. The CDR3 is 13 residues long. The CDR3 sequence is CASSLQGMTEAFF. CDR3 coding DNA: TGTGCCAGCAGCTTACAGGGAATGACTGAAGCTTTCTTT.

The table lists this clonotype with a few counts. This rearrangement joins TRBV7-9 to TRBJ1-1; the D is unclear. The germline CDR1 and CDR2 sequences are SEHNR and FQNEAQ (reference sequence). The CDR3 sequence is 13 residues long. Trimming shortened V by 2 bases and J by 4 bases, and 8 bases separated the two germline ends. For the CDR3, the DNA is TGTGCCAGCAGCTTACCCGGGTCCACTGAAGCTTTCTTT. Translation: CASSLPGSTEAFF.

This clonotype was counted a few times. The chain has TRBV5-1 and TRBJ2-5, with D perhaps being TRBD1 or TRBD2 (5 bases each). This CDR3 region has 16 residues. Germline-derived CDR1 and CDR2 are SGHRS and YFSETQ. Trimming stripped 3 bases from V and 1 base from J, with 16 bases between. CDR3 loop: CASSYDPLGTQETQYF. CDR3 nucleotides: TGCGCCAGCAGCTATGACCCCCTAGGGACCCAAGAGACCCAGTACTTC.

This clonotype was counted a few times. The V and J genes are TRBV20-1 and TRBJ1-1; 7 nucleotides agree with TRBD1. Germline CDR1 DFQATT, CDR2 SNEGSKA (reference sequence). The CDR3 consists of 13 residues. J lost 8 bases, V lost 3 bases, and 9 bases had no gene match. For the CDR3, the DNA is TGCAGTGCTAGGAGGTCCGGACAGGCCGAAGCTTTCTTT. Protein product: CSARRSGQAEAFF.

In this sample, this clonotype turned up a few times. V gene TRBV12-3 or TRBV12-4 combines with J gene TRBJ1-5, with TRBD1 as a possible D gene (6 bases). CDR3 length: 17 residues. Trimming removed 3 bases from V and 4 bases from J, with 19 bases in between. The CDR3 DNA reads as TGTGCCAGCAGTTTGGGGGGGCAGTGGGACGGTAATCAGCCCCAGCATTTT. Its protein is CASSLGGQWDGNQPQHF.

This clonotype has only a few counts. V and J are TRBV28 and TRBJ1-5; a possible D gene is TRBD1 (5 bases). The length of the CDR3 is 16 residues. Looked up from germline, CDR1 is MDHEN and CDR2 is SYDVKM. The V and J ends lost 4 bases and 6 bases respectively, with 19 bases between them. The CDR3 loop is CASSSLLGRVRQPQHF. The DNA for the CDR3 is TGTGCCAGCAGTTCTCTCTTGGGCAGGGTTCGTCAGCCCCAGCATTTT.

This chain links TRBV5-1 with TRBJ2-1, with 9 bases that match TRBD1. Germline CDR1 SGHRS, CDR2 YFSETQ. This CDR3 region has 15 residues. J lost 9 bases, V lost 4 bases, and 11 bases had no gene match. CDR3 region: CASSKGQGETSEQFF. The CDR3 nucleotides are TGCGCCAGCAGCAAGGGACAGGGAGAGACGAGTGAGCAGTTCTTC.

This chain connects TRBV2 to TRBJ2-5; no definite D call. Trimming removed 7 bases from V and 2 bases from J, with 5 bases in between. The germline CDR1 and CDR2 sequences are SNHLY and FYNNEI. There are 11 residues in the CDR3. The CDR3 region is CASTGQETQYF. The CDR3 DNA reads as TGTGCCAGCACCGGGCAAGAGACCCAGTACTTC.

The CDR3 here is CASSQEDSTDTQYF. The DNA for the CDR3 is TGCGCCAGCAGCCAAGAGGACAGCACAGATACGCAGTATTTT. The chain has TRBV4-1 and TRBJ2-3; D is undetermined. The CDR3 sequence is 14 residues long. Germline V lookup: CDR1 MGHRA, CDR2 YSYEKL. V was pared by 0 bases and J by 0 bases, with 4 bases between.

The J gene is TRBJ2-7, the V gene TRBV18; D tentatively reads TRBD1 or TRBD2 (6 bases each). Trimming shortened V by 6 bases and J by 6 bases, and 15 bases separated the two germline ends. CDR1 and CDR2 (germline): KGHSH, LQKENI. CDR3 length equals 13 residues. The CDR3 is CASSLSGAPEQYF. DNA for the CDR3: TGTGCCAGCTCTCTATCGGGGGCTCCCGAGCAGTACTTC.

This clonotype has only one observation. This sequence joins TRBV7-9 and TRBJ1-1; possible D gene TRBD1, 6 bases. The CDR3 extends over 16 amino acids. Germline V lookup: CDR1 SEHNR, CDR2 FQNEAQ (reference sequence). Trimming shortened V by 5 bases and J by 6 bases, and 22 bases separated the two germline ends. CDR3 in amino acids: CASSGVGGRVSPEAFF. Written as DNA, the CDR3 is TGTGCCAGCAGCGGAGTGGGGGGCCGGGTTTCTCCTGAAGCTTTCTTT.

The chain links TRBV5-1 to TRBJ1-1; 7 nucleotides match TRBD1. CDR1 is SGHRS and CDR2 is YFSETQ in the germline V gene. The V and J ends lost 4 bases and 3 bases, in that order; junction bases with no gene match: 6. The CDR3 runs to 14 residues. In DNA, the CDR3 is TGCGCCAGCAGCCCGGGCAGGGGGTACACTGAAGCTTTCTTT. It translates to CASSPGRGYTEAFF.

This clonotype was observed a handful of times. The chain couples TRBV29-1 to TRBJ2-2; D is unresolved. This CDR3 has 15 residues. Germline V CDR1 and CDR2: SQVTM, ANQGSEA. CDR3 loop: CSFAEPGLGAGELFF. CDR3 DNA: TGCAGTTTTGCCGAGCCCGGTTTAGGCGCCGGGGAGCTGTTTTTT.

This clonotype was detected a few times. V is TRBV9 and J is TRBJ2-5; D is possibly TRBD2 (6 bases). Germline CDR1 SGDLS, CDR2 YYNGEE. The CDR3 loop spans 15 amino acids. Trimming took off 4 bases at V and 4 bases at J, with 17 bases between the two ends. The CDR3 loop reads CASSYRLERGETQYF. The CDR3 region has the DNA TGTGCCAGCAGCTACCGACTAGAACGGGGAGAGACCCAGTACTTC.

This clonotype showed up just a few times. This chain joins TRBV12-3 or TRBV12-4 and TRBJ2-5; D gene ambiguous. The germline V and J ends were trimmed by 3 bases and 5 bases, with 10 bases remaining between them. CDR3 size: 13 residues. CDR3 DNA sequence: TGTGCCAGCAGTTTCGGCCCAAGGGAGACCCAGTACTTC. Encoded protein: CASSFGPRETQYF.

This clonotype was found a few times. The gene calls are TRBV5-6 and TRBJ2-7; 8 positions match TRBD1. J lost 4 bases, V lost 4 bases, and 10 bases had no gene match. CDR3 length: 15 residues. Per germline, CDR1 SGHDT and CDR2 YYEEEE. The DNA for the CDR3 is TGTGCCAGCAGCCCGTTCGACAGGGGATCTTACGAGCAGTACGTC. It encodes CASSPFDRGSYEQYV.

This clonotype came up a few times. This rearrangement joins TRBV5-4 to TRBJ2-2; tentatively, D is TRBD1 or TRBD2 (6 bases each). The CDR3 extends over 16 amino acids. V shed 5 bases and J shed 6 bases, with 20 bases lying between them. Germline V gene data show CDR1 as SGHNT and CDR2 as YYREEE (reference sequence). CDR3 amino acids: CASRPEGGAESGELFF. DNA for the CDR3: TGTGCCAGCAGGCCTGAGGGGGGCGCCGAATCCGGGGAGCTGTTTTTT.

V is TRBV2 and J is TRBJ2-4, with D perhaps TRBD1 or TRBD2 (5 bases each). CDR3 size: 15 residues. The germline V gene has CDR1 SNHLY and CDR2 FYNNEI. V dropped 5 bases and J dropped 7 bases, with 18 bases sitting between them. The CDR3 bases are TGTGCCAGCAGTCCCCCATTTGAGGGGAAGAACATTCAGTACTTC. Its translation: CASSPPFEGKNIQYF.

This clonotype was detected only a few times. The chain employs TRBV4-3 and TRBJ1-1; the D is unclear. The V gene lost 0 bases and the J gene lost 11 bases, with 10 bases spanning the gap. Germline CDR1 is LGHNA and CDR2 is YSLEER. This CDR3 has 12 residues. Written as DNA, the CDR3 is TGCGCCAGCAGCCAAGATCGAGGGCTTGCTTTCTTT. It codes for CASSQDRGLAFF.

J is TRBJ1-1 and V is TRBV6-5; the D gene is possibly TRBD1 (5 bases). Germline loops: CDR1 MNHEY, CDR2 SVGAGI. The CDR3 sequence is 14 residues long. V lost 8 bases and J 1 base, leaving 14 bases between the germline ends. Written as DNA, the CDR3 is TGTGCCAGCCTTCAGGGCCAGGCGAACACTGAAGCTTTCTTT. Translated: CASLQGQANTEAFF.

The rearrangement links TRBV7-2 to TRBJ2-5; D is undetermined. V lost 2 bases to trimming and J lost 1 base, with 8 bases between them. The CDR3 contains 14 residues. Germline loops: CDR1 SGHTA, CDR2 FQGNSA. CDR3 sequence (DNA): TGTGCCAGCAGCTTATGGTTCAGCCAAGAGACCCAGTACTTC. This encodes CASSLWFSQETQYF.

The chain links TRBV7-2 to TRBJ2-3, with a possible D match to TRBD2 (6 bases). This CDR3 is built from 15 residues. V dropped 3 bases and J dropped 6 bases, with 16 bases sitting between them. CDR1 is SGHTA and CDR2 is FQGNSA in the germline V gene. DNA of the CDR3: TGTGCCAGCAGCTTGCCGGGACTTACCCTGGATACGCAGTATTTT. This gives the protein CASSLPGLTLDTQYF.